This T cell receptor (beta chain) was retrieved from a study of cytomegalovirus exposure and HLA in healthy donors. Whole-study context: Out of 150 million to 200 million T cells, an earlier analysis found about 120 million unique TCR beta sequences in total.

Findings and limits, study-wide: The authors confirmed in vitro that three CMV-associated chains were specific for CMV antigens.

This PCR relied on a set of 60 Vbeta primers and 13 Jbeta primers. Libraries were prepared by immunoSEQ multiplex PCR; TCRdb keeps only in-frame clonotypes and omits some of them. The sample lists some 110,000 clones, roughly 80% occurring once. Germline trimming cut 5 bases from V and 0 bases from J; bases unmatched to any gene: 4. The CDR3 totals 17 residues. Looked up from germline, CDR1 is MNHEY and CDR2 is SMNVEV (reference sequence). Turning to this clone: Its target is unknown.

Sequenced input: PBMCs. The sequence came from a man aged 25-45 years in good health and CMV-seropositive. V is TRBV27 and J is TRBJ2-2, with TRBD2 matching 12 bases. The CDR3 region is CASSRLAGDANTGELFF. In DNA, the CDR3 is TGTGCCAGCAGTCGACTAGCGGGGGACGCGAACACCGGGGAGCTGTTTTTT.